This is a list of T cell receptor beta chains from one sample in a study of cytomegalovirus exposure and HLA in healthy donors. Produced via immunoSEQ multiplex PCR; TCRdb's table is partial and in-frame only. Seen here are approximately 190,000 clones, roughly 84% observed once, and the top ten hold roughly 2.8%. Material for sequencing was PBMCs. The receptor set was obtained from a woman aged 50 to 60 in good health and CMV-seropositive. CDR3s include the opening cysteine and the closing phenylalanine or tryptophan. D genes are given only for firm matches. A clone size is listed for some rows: how often the clone was seen (once, few, many), or a class if it is expanded.

d_call | clone_size | j_call | v_call | cdr3_aa | cdr3_nt
NA | NA | TRBJ2-7 | TRBV28 | CASSQGGLSYEQYF | TGTGCCAGCAGCCAGGGGGGCCTCTCCTACGAGCAGTACTTC
NA | NA | TRBJ1-2 | TRBV5-4 | CASSGTGTAGGYTF | TGTGCCAGCAGCGGTACAGGGACGGCGGGTGGCTACACCTTC
NA | once | TRBJ2-6 | TRBV9 | CASSAATLSGANVLTF | TGTGCCAGCAGCGCCGCCACCCTATCTGGGGCCAACGTCCTGACTTTC
NA | NA | TRBJ1-6 | TRBV4-1 | CASSQDHGRDSPLHF | TGCGCCAGCAGCCAAGATCATGGGAGGGATTCACCCCTCCACTTT
NA | NA | TRBJ1-1 | TRBV2 | CASSDGFGNTEAFF | TGTGCCAGCAGTGACGGGTTTGGGAACACTGAAGCTTTCTTT
TRBD2 | NA | TRBJ2-1 | TRBV5-1 | CASKPGGPYNEQFF | TGCGCCAGCAAACCGGGGGGGCCCTACAATGAGCAGTTCTTC
NA | NA | TRBJ1-6 | TRBV5-1 | CASSATSRVDSPLHF | TGCGCCAGCAGCGCGACCTCGCGGGTAGATTCACCCCTCCACTTT
TRBD1 | NA | TRBJ2-7 | TRBV2 | CASSEQTGDYEQYF | TGTGCCAGCAGTGAACAGACAGGGGACTACGAGCAGTACTTC
NA | NA | TRBJ2-7 | TRBV5-6 | CASSFLYEQYF | TGTGCCAGCAGCTTTCTCTACGAGCAGTACTTC
TRBD2 | NA | TRBJ2-2 | TRBV18 | CASSLPTSGDTGELFF | TGTGCCAGCTCACTACCGACTAGCGGGGACACCGGGGAGCTGTTTTTT
TRBD1 | NA | TRBJ1-4 | TRBV2 | CASRPRTGVAEKLFF | TGTGCCAGCAGGCCTCGGACAGGGGTGGCTGAAAAACTGTTTTTT
TRBD1 | NA | TRBJ2-7 | TRBV2 | CASSLGQGALYEQYF | TGTGCCAGCAGTCTTGGACAGGGGGCGCTTTACGAGCAGTACTTC
NA | NA | TRBJ1-2 | TRBV28 | CASTNQIYGYTF | TGTGCCAGCACAAATCAGATCTATGGCTACACCTTC
TRBD1 | NA | TRBJ2-5 | TRBV29-1 | CSVPRTGEGETQYF | TGCAGCGTCCCCAGGACAGGGGAAGGGGAGACCCAGTACTTC
NA | NA | TRBJ1-1 | TRBV11-2 | CASSPVVYGTEAFF | TGTGCCAGCAGCCCGGTGGTTTACGGCACTGAAGCTTTCTTT
NA | NA | TRBJ2-5 | TRBV6-5 | CASSYEEETQYF | TGTGCCAGCAGTTATGAGGAAGAGACCCAGTACTTC
TRBD1 | NA | TRBJ1-1 | TRBV27 | CASSTGGNTEAFF | TGTGCCAGCAGTACAGGGGGGAACACTGAAGCTTTCTTT
NA | NA | TRBJ1-6 | TRBV2 | CASDGREPSPLHF | TGTGCCAGCGACGGACGGGAACCTTCACCCCTCCACTTT
TRBD2 | NA | TRBJ2-7 | TRBV7-9 | CASSFSTLAGESYEQYF | TGTGCCAGCAGCTTCTCAACTCTAGCGGGGGAGTCCTACGAGCAGTACTTC
TRBD1 | NA | TRBJ1-3 | TRBV2 | CASSTTGAGNTIYF | TGTGCCAGCAGTACTACAGGGGCTGGAAACACCATATATTTT
TRBD2 | few | TRBJ2-6 | TRBV7-3 | CASSLTSSGGAGSGANVLTF | TGTGCCAGCAGCTTAACCTCTAGCGGGGGGGCCGGGTCTGGGGCCAACGTCCTGACTTTC
NA | NA | TRBJ2-5 | TRBV6-1 | CASWGGRVQETQYF | TGTGCCAGTTGGGGGGGCCGGGTGCAAGAGACCCAGTACTTC
TRBD2 | NA | TRBJ2-5 | TRBV5-4 | CASSLRGGPETQYF | TGTGCCAGCAGCCTCCGGGGGGGCCCCGAGACCCAGTACTTC
NA | NA | TRBJ2-7 | TRBV7-2 | CASMPGVGESSYEQYF | TGTGCCAGCATGCCTGGGGTTGGGGAGAGCTCCTACGAGCAGTACTTC
TRBD2 | few | TRBJ2-2 | TRBV5-4 | CASSLVLAGNPGELFF | TGTGCCAGCAGCTTGGTACTAGCGGGGAACCCGGGGGAGCTGTTTTTT
TRBD1 | NA | TRBJ1-6 | TRBV6-1 | CASRDRGRSPLHF | TGTGCCAGCAGGGACAGGGGGCGTTCACCCCTCCACTTT
TRBD2 | once | TRBJ2-2 | TRBV7-6 | CASTPLAGGTGELFF | TGTGCCAGCACCCCCTTAGCGGGGGGTACTGGGGAGCTGTTTTTT
NA | NA | TRBJ2-2 | TRBV11-2 | CASSSRQAGTGELFF | TGTGCCAGCAGCTCCCGACAGGCGGGCACCGGGGAGCTGTTTTTT
TRBD1 | NA | TRBJ1-4 | TRBV6-5 | CASSSTGATNEKLFF | TGTGCCAGCAGCTCAACAGGGGCAACTAATGAAAAACTGTTTTTT